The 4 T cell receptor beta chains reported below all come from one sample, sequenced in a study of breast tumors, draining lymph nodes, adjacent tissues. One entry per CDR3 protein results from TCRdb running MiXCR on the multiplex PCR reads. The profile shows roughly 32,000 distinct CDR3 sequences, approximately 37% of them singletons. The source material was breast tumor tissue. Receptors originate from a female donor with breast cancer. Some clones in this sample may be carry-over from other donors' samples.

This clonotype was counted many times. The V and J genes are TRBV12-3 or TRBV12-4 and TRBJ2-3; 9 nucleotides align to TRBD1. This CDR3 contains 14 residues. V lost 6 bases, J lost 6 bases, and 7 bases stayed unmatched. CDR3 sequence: CASSRDRAPDTQYF. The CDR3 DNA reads TGTGCCAGCAGCCGGGACAGGGCTCCTGATACGCAGTATTTT.

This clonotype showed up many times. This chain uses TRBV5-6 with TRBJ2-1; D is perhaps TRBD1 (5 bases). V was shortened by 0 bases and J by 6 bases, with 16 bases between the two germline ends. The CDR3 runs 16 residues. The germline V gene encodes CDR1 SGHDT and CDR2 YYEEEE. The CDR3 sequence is CASSLDGQGKGNEQFF. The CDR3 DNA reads TGTGCCAGCAGCTTGGATGGGCAGGGCAAGGGCAATGAGCAGTTCTTC. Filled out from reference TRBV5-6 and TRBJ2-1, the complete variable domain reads DAGVTQSPTHLIKTRGQQVTLRCSPKSGHDTVSWYQQALGQGPQFIFQYYEEEERQRGNFPDRFSGHQFPNYSSELNVNALLLGDSALYLCASSLDGQGKGNEQFFGPGTRLTVL.

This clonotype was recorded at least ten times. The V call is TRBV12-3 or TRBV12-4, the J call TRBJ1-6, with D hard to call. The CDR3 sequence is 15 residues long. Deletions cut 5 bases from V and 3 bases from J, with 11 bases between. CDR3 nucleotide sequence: TGTGCCAGCAGTACCTCGGGAGTCTATAATTCACCCCTCCACTTT. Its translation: CASSTSGVYNSPLHF.

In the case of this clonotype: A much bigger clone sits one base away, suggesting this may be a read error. CDR3 in amino acids: CATGDSSYYGQYF. The CDR3 DNA sequence: TGCGCCACCGGAGACTCAAGTTACTACGGGCAGTACTTC. The chain uses TRBV5-1 and TRBJ2-7; D remains ambiguous. This CDR3 comprises 13 residues. The germline gives CDR1 SGHRS, CDR2 YFSETQ. Together with reference TRBV5-1 and TRBJ2-7, the CDR3 gives the full variable domain: KAGVTQTPRYLIKTRGQQVTLSCSPISGHRSVSWYQQTPGQGLQFLFEYFSETQRNKGNFPGRFSGRQFSNSRSEMNVSTLELGDSALYLCATGDSSYYGQYFGPGTRLTVT.